This T cell receptor (beta chain) comes out of a study of T-cell reconstitution after alpha-beta-depleted transplantation in children. In this sample, this clonotype turned up many times. A library of TCRbeta sequences, prepared with unique molecular identifiers, was generated. TCRdb analysed the PCR reads with MiXCR anew, one entry per CDR3 protein. The sample shows roughly 500,000 distinct CDR3 sequences, 9.5% to 15% of them seen only once. The origin of this receptor is a human donor who donated a stem cell graft to a child with combined immunodeficiency. Here the sequenced sample was PBMCs from the stem cell graft donor, taken from the stem cell graft.

DNA for the CDR3: TGCGCCAGCAGCTTGGTTCCAGGCCCCTCGTCTTACGAGCAGTACTTC. This translates into CASSLVPGPSSYEQYF. J is TRBJ2-7 and V is TRBV5-1; D is unclear. The germline V and J ends were trimmed by 0 bases and 4 bases, with 17 bases remaining between them. This CDR3 has 16 residues. Germline CDR1 is SGHRS and CDR2 is YFSETQ. The variable domain in full, with the rest retrieved from reference TRBV5-1 and TRBJ2-7, is KAGVTQTPRYLIKTRGQQVTLSCSPISGHRSVSWYQQTPGQGLQFLFEYFSETQRNKGNFPGRFSGRQFSNSRSEMNVSTLELGDSALYLCASSLVPGPSSYEQYFGPGTRLTVT.